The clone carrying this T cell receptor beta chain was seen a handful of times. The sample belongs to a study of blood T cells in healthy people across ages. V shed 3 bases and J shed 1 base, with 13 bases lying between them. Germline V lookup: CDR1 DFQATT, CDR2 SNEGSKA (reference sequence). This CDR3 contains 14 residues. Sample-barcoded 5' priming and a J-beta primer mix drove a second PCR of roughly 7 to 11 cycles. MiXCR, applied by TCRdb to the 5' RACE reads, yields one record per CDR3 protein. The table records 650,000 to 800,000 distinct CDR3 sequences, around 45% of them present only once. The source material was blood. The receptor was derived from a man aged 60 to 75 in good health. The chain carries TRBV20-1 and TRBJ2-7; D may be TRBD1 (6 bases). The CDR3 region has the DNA TGCAGTGCTAGGGACCTTCAGGGGTCCTACGAGCAGTACTTC. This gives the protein CSARDLQGSYEQYF.